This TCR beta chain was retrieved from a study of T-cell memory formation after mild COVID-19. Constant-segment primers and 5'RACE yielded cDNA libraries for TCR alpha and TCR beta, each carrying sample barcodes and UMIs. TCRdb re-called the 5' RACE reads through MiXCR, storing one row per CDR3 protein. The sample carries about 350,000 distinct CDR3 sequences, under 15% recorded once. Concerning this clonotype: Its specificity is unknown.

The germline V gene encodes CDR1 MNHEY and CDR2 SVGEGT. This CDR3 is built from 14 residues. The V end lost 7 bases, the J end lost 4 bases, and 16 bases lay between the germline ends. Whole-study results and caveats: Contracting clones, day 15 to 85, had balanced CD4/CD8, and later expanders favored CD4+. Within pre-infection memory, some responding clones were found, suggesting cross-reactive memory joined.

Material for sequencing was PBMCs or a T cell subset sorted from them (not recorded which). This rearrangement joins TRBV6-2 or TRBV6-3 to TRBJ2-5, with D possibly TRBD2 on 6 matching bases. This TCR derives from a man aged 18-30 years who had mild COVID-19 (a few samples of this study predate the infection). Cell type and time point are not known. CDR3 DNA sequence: TGTGCCAGCATCCCCAGTGGGGGGATAGAGACCCAGTACTTC. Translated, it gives CASIPSGGIETQYF.